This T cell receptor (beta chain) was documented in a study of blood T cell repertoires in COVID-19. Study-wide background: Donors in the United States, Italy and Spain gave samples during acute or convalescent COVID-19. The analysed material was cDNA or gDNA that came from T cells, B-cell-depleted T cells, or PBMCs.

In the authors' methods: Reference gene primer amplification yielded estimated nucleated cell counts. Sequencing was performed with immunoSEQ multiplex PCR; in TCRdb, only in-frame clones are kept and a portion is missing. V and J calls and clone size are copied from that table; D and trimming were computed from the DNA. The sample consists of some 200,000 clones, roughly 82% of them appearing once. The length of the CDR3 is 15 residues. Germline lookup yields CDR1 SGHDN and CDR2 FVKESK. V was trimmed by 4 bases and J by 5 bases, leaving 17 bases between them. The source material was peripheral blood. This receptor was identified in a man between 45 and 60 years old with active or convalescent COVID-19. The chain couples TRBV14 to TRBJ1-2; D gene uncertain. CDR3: CASSPLAGWLYGYTF. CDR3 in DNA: TGTGCCAGCAGCCCGCTAGCGGGGTGGCTTTATGGCTACACCTTC.